This T cell receptor beta chain was retrieved from a study of human thymus T cells. Sequencing used immunoSEQ multiplex PCR; TCRdb keeps in-frame clones, though not all of them. This sample has tens of thousands of clones; approximately 93% occur once, and the top ten carry approximately 6%. Donation came from healthy Finnish infants having corrective surgery for congenital heart defects. Only four of the eight donors provided a 0.5-1 mL blood sample. All available leukocytes, rather than a set cell count, yielded the blood DNA. This clone turned up a few times. The TCR comes from a boy younger than two with a congenital heart defect but otherwise immunologically healthy. The sample was blood.

The CDR3 is CSALRTLGGYGYTF. The CDR3 bases are TGCAGCGCCCTTCGGACACTGGGAGGCTATGGCTACACCTTC. The V gene is TRBV29-1, the J gene TRBJ1-2; TRBD1 might be the D (5 bases). V was cut by 7 bases and J by 4 bases, with 19 bases left in between. Germline V lookup: CDR1 SQVTM, CDR2 ANQGSEA. CDR3 length equals 14 residues.